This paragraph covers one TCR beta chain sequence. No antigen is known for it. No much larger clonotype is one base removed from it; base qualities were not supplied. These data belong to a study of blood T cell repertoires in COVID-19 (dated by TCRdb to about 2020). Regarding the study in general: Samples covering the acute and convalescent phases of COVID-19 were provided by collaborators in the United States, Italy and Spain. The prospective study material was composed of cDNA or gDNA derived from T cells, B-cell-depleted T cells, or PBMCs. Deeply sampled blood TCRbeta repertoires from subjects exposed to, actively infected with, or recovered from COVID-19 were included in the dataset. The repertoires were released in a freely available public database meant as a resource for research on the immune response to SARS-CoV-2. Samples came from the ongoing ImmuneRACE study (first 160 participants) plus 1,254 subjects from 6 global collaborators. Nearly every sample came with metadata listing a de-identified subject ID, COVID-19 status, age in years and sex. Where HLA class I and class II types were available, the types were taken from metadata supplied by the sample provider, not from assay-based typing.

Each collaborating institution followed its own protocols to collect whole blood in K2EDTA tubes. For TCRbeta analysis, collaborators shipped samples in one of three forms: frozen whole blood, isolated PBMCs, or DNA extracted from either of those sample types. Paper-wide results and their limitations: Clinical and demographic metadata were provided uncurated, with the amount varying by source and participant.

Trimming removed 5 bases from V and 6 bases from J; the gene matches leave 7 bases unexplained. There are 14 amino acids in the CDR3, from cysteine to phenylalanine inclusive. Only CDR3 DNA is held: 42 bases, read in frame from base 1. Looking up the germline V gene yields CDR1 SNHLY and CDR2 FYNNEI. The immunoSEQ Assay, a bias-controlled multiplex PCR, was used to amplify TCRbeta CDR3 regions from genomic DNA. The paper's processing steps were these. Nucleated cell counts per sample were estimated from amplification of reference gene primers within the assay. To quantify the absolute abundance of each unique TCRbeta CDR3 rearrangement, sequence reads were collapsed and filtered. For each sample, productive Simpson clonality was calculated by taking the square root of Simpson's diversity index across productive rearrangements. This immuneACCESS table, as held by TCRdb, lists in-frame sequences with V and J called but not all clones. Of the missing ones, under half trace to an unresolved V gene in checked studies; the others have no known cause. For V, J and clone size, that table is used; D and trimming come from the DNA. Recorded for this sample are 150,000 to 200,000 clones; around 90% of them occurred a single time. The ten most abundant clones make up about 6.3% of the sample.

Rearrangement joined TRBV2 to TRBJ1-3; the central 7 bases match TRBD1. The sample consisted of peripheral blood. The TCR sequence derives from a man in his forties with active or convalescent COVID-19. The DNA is TGTGCCAGCAGTTGGGGACAGTTTATAAACACCATATATTTT. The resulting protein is CASSWGQFINTIYF.